This TCR beta chain was recorded in a study of Ad26.COV2.S vaccination and SARS-CoV-2 variants. At the level of the study: Each vaccinee took Ad26.COV2.S intramuscularly, once or twice 56 days apart.

Libraries were prepared by immunoSEQ multiplex PCR; TCRdb keeps only in-frame clonotypes and omits some of them. The sample consists of hundreds of thousands of clones, around 92% of them appearing once. Noted treatment: around 19 received Ad26.COV2.S at low or high dose, single or two shots; about 5 received placebo; per-sample allocation not given. Sample collection was performed on day 63 after the first vaccine or placebo injection. Sample: peripheral blood, taken in a trial of Ad26.COV2.S vaccine versus placebo. The sequence derives from a person aged 18-60 years who received the Ad26.COV2.S COVID-19 vaccine or a placebo.

The CDR3, as DNA: TGTGCCAGCAGCTTAGCCGGCCAGGGGTCCTACGAGCAGTACTTC. Amino acids: CASSLAGQGSYEQYF. This sequence joins TRBV7-2 and TRBJ2-7; D is possibly TRBD1 (6 bases). Germline V gives CDR1 SGHTA, CDR2 FQGNSA. This CDR3 is built from 15 residues. The V gene lost 0 bases and the J gene lost 1 base, with 10 bases spanning the gap.